The 27 T cell receptor beta chains below were found in one sample sequenced in a study of cytomegalovirus exposure and HLA in healthy donors. This PCR relied on a set of 60 Vbeta primers and 13 Jbeta primers. Sequencing was performed with immunoSEQ multiplex PCR; in TCRdb, only in-frame clones are kept and a portion is missing. The sample contains 95,000 to 150,000 clones, around 69% of which appear only once. The material sequenced was PBMCs. The receptors here all came from a woman aged 35 to 49 in good health and CMV-seropositive.

The sample holds a few counts of this clone. The chain couples TRBV15 to TRBJ1-1; the D is unclear. The CDR3 length is 15 residues. Trimming cost V 0 bases and J 4 bases, with 12 bases left between them. The germline V gene encodes CDR1 LNHNV and CDR2 YYDKDF (reference sequence). CDR3 bases: TGTGCCACCAGCAGAGATTTCGCGGGAAGCACTGAAGCTTTCTTT. This translates into CATSRDFAGSTEAFF.

The rearrangement joins TRBV19 to TRBJ1-5; no clear D gene. Germline values: CDR1 LNHDA, CDR2 SQIVND (reference sequence). The germline V and J ends were trimmed by 5 bases and 0 bases, with 11 bases remaining between them. CDR3 length equals 15 residues. The CDR3 DNA reads as TGTGCCAGTAGTGTCCTGAGGCCTAGCAATCAGCCCCAGCATTTT. This sequence encodes CASSVLRPSNQPQHF.

This chain connects TRBV14 to TRBJ2-3; 7 nucleotides match TRBD1. CDR3 length: 17 residues. Germline V CDR1 and CDR2: SGHDN, FVKESK. V was clipped by 4 bases and J by 0 bases; unmatched bases: 10. The CDR3: CASSLSGTEPSTDTQYF. For the CDR3, the DNA is TGTGCCAGCAGCCTCTCCGGGACAGAGCCTAGCACAGATACGCAGTATTTT. The full variable domain, its missing parts supplied by reference TRBV14 and TRBJ2-3, is EAGVTQFPSHSVIEKGQTVTLRCDPISGHDNLYWYRRVMGKEIKFLLHFVKESKQDESGMPNNRFLAERTGGTYSTLKVQPAELEDSGVYFCASSLSGTEPSTDTQYFGPGTRLTVL.

The chain combines TRBV19 with TRBJ1-2, with D unresolved. Germline-derived CDR1 and CDR2 are LNHDA and SQIVND (reference sequence). The CDR3 contains 13 residues. V was shortened by 0 bases and J by 9 bases, with 11 bases between the two germline ends. CDR3 sequence: CASSIEGPRRYTF. For the CDR3, the DNA is TGTGCCAGTAGTATAGAGGGCCCACGACGCTACACCTTC.

V and J are TRBV18 and TRBJ2-1; 13 nucleotides align to TRBD2. Looked up from germline, CDR1 is KGHSH and CDR2 is LQKENI. This CDR3 has 15 residues. V shed 4 bases and J 5 bases; nucleotides not matched to a gene: 2. The CDR3 bases are TGTGCCAGCTCACTACTAGCGGGGGGGAACAATGAGCAGTTCTTC. Protein product: CASSLLAGGNNEQFF.

This chain uses TRBV7-9 with TRBJ2-1; TRBD1 is a possible D gene (6 bases). The germline gives CDR1 SEHNR, CDR2 FQNEAQ (reference sequence). The CDR3 totals 14 residues. Trimming removed 2 bases from V and 4 bases from J, with 9 bases in between. The CDR3 DNA reads as TGTGCCAGCAGCTTATCAGGACAGTACAATGAGCAGTTCTTC. Translation gives CASSLSGQYNEQFF. The whole variable domain, filled in from reference TRBV7-9 and TRBJ2-1, reads DTGVSQNPRHKITKRGQNVTFRCDPISEHNRLYWYRQTLGQGPEFLTYFQNEAQLEKSRLLSDRFSAERPKGSFSTLEIQRTEQGDSAMYLCASSLSGQYNEQFFGPGTRLTVL.

The chain links TRBV23-1 to TRBJ1-1, with D perhaps TRBD1 (6 bases). TRBV23-1 is an ORF, and what it does is uncertain. The CDR3 runs to 15 residues. Deletions cut 8 bases from V and 0 bases from J, with 16 bases between. The CDR3 sequence is CASLEPGGVNTEAFF. CDR3 bases: TGCGCCAGCCTCGAACCGGGGGGCGTGAACACTGAAGCTTTCTTT.

The V call is TRBV28, the J call TRBJ1-1; D uncertain. CDR3 length: 11 residues. The germline V gene encodes CDR1 MDHEN and CDR2 SYDVKM. Trimming left V 7 bases short and J 3 bases short, with 6 bases between. CDR3 sequence reads: CASMRDTEAFF. The CDR3 region has the DNA TGTGCCAGCATGCGGGACACTGAAGCTTTCTTT.

The chain employs TRBV2 and TRBJ1-5; 12 nucleotides match TRBD1. The V gene end was trimmed by 3 bases and the J gene end by 4 bases; junction bases not matched to a gene: 7. Germline loops: CDR1 SNHLY, CDR2 FYNNEI. CDR3 length equals 17 residues. The chain's CDR3 is CASSEPGQGAWNQPQHF. Here the CDR3 DNA reads TGTGCCAGCAGTGAGCCGGGACAGGGGGCATGGAATCAGCCCCAGCATTTT.

This rearrangement joins TRBV6-6 to TRBJ1-5; D is possibly TRBD1 (5 bases). V was trimmed by 8 bases and J by 1 base, leaving 15 bases between them. The CDR3 length is 15 residues. Germline V lookup: CDR1 MNHNY, CDR2 SVGAGI (reference sequence). CDR3 bases: TGTGCCAGCGCACAGGTGATAAACAGCAATCAGCCCCAGCATTTT. Residues: CASAQVINSNQPQHF.

This rearrangement joins TRBV29-1 to TRBJ1-1; D not resolved. Germline CDR1 SQVTM, CDR2 ANQGSEA. The CDR3 totals 12 residues. The CDR3 here is CTALKLNTEAFF. CDR3 DNA: TGCACCGCCCTAAAGCTGAACACTGAAGCTTTCTTT.

Only a few counts were recorded for this clone. This chain connects TRBV9 to TRBJ1-2, with 9 bases identical to TRBD1. CDR1 SGDLS and CDR2 YYNGEE come from the germline V gene. Trimming at V came to 4 bases and at J to 2 bases, leaving 18 bases not matched to a gene. This CDR3 comprises 19 residues. For the CDR3, the DNA is TGTGCCAGCAGCTCTGATACAGGGGGCAGGTCGGTCGGGAACTATGGCTACACCTTC. It encodes CASSSDTGGRSVGNYGYTF. Complete variable domain (other parts from reference TRBV9 and TRBJ1-2): DSGVTQTPKHLITATGQRVTLRCSPRSGDLSVYWYQQSLDQGLQFLIQYYNGEERAKGNILERFSAQQFPDLHSELNLSSLELGDSALYFCASSSDTGGRSVGNYGYTFGSGTRLTVV.

This clone was seen a few times. This sequence joins TRBV9 and TRBJ1-4; 9 nucleotides line up with TRBD1. Germline CDR1 and CDR2: SGDLS and YYNGEE. With 4 bases clipped from V and 7 bases from J, the junction kept 11 bases outside the gene matches. The CDR3 spans 16 residues. CDR3 coding DNA: TGTGCCAGCAGCACTCGACAGGGGGGGACCCCTGAAAAACTGTTTTTT. It translates to CASSTRQGGTPEKLFF.

V is TRBV6-1 and J is TRBJ2-7; a weak D match, TRBD1 (6 bases). Between the trimmed V and J ends, which lost 5 bases and 0 bases, there was a span of 14 bases. Germline assignment: CDR1 MNHNS and CDR2 SASEGT. The CDR3 length is 15 residues. The DNA for the CDR3 is TGTGCCAGCAGTCCCTGGACAGCCGTCTCCTACGAGCAGTACTTC. It encodes CASSPWTAVSYEQYF.

The chain combines TRBV6-1 with TRBJ1-5, with 9 bases matching TRBD1. The CDR3 contains 17 residues. V lost 2 bases, J lost 2 bases, and 7 bases stayed unmatched. Per germline, CDR1 MNHNS and CDR2 SASEGT. The CDR3 DNA reads TGTGCCAGCAGTGAAATAGGGGACAGGGTGGGCAATCAGCCCCAGCATTTT. Protein product: CASSEIGDRVGNQPQHF.

This clone was picked up one time. V usage is TRBV5-1 and J usage is TRBJ2-7; tentative D call: TRBD1 (6 bases). Trimming pared 4 bases from V and 2 bases from J, leaving 13 bases between. This CDR3 has 14 residues. The germline V gene has CDR1 SGHRS and CDR2 YFSETQ. Here the CDR3 DNA reads TGCGCCAGCAGCCAGGGACAAGGAGCCTACGAGCAGTACTTC. Amino acids: CASSQGQGAYEQYF. Supplemented by reference TRBV5-1 and TRBJ2-7, the full variable domain reads KAGVTQTPRYLIKTRGQQVTLSCSPISGHRSVSWYQQTPGQGLQFLFEYFSETQRNKGNFPGRFSGRQFSNSRSEMNVSTLELGDSALYLCASSQGQGAYEQYFGPGTRLTVT.

The chain recombines TRBV18 with TRBJ2-7, with TRBD1 matching 8 bases. J was trimmed by 5 bases and V by 1 base; bases with no gene match: 7. There are 15 residues in the CDR3. The germline CDR1 and CDR2 sequences are KGHSH and LQKENI. The CDR3 DNA reads as TGTGCCAGCTCACCACTCAGTCAGGGGGCCGACGAGCAGTACTTC. This codes for CASSPLSQGADEQYF.

This clone was observed a few times. Other DNA sequences in this sample translate to the same CDR3. The chain uses TRBV2 and TRBJ2-1; the D gene is possibly TRBD2 (6 bases). Trimming took off 6 bases at V and 4 bases at J, with 7 bases between the two ends. The CDR3 is 12 residues long. Germline V gene lookup returns CDR1 SNHLY and CDR2 FYNNEI. The CDR3 region has the DNA TGTGCCAGCAGCCTAGCGTACAATGAGCAGTTCTTC. It translates to CASSLAYNEQFF.

This clone came up once. V is TRBV10-3 and J is TRBJ1-5; D is unclear. The CDR3 covers 15 residues. Germline assignment: CDR1 ENHRY and CDR2 SYGVKD. V gave up 3 bases and J gave up 0 bases, with 9 bases separating them. In nucleotides, the CDR3 is TGTGCCATCAGTGACCCCGCAGGTAGCAATCAGCCCCAGCATTTT. The encoded protein is CAISDPAGSNQPQHF.

The genes are TRBV10-3 and TRBJ2-3, with D maybe TRBD1 (6 bases). The ends were cut back, 3 bases at V and 9 bases at J, with 16 bases in the middle. Germline V CDR1 and CDR2: ENHRY, SYGVKD. This CDR3 contains 14 residues. The CDR3, as DNA: TGTGCCATCAGTGAAAGTAGGGGGTCTGACACGCAGTATTTT. It codes for CAISESRGSDTQYF.

This clone has just one count. The chain employs TRBV29-1 and TRBJ2-5; a weak D match, TRBD2 (6 bases). V was clipped by 7 bases and J by 0 bases, with 12 bases between them. The CDR3 loop spans 13 amino acids. Germline V gene data show CDR1 as SQVTM and CDR2 as ANQGSEA. CDR3 nucleotide sequence: TGCAGCGGGTTTCGGGGGAACCAAGAGACCCAGTACTTC. This encodes CSGFRGNQETQYF.

The chain recombines TRBV7-2 with TRBJ1-1, with D possibly being TRBD1 (6 bases). V lost 3 bases and J 0 bases, leaving 11 bases between the germline ends. Germline CDR1 and CDR2: SGHTA and FQGNSA. The CDR3 sequence is 15 residues long. In DNA form, the CDR3 reads TGTGCCAGCAGCTTGACAGGAGGAATGAACACTGAAGCTTTCTTT. This translates into CASSLTGGMNTEAFF.

The chain links TRBV29-1 to TRBJ2-7; the match to TRBD1 covers 10 bases. V trimming: 2 bases; J trimming: 3 bases; junction bases outside the gene matches: 4. The CDR3 spans 14 residues. Germline lookup yields CDR1 SQVTM and CDR2 ANQGSEA. This CDR3 is CSVEKGTGVYEQYF. Here the CDR3 DNA reads TGCAGCGTTGAAAAAGGGACAGGGGTCTACGAGCAGTACTTC.

This chain uses TRBV5-4 with TRBJ2-3; 12 bases align to TRBD2. CDR3 length: 16 residues. From germline, CDR1 is SGHNT and CDR2 YYREEE (reference sequence). V lost 4 bases, J lost 6 bases, and 9 bases stayed unmatched. The CDR3 loop reads CASSPGLAGPGDTQYF. The CDR3 DNA reads as TGTGCCAGCAGCCCCGGACTAGCGGGGCCCGGGGATACGCAGTATTTT.

The DNA of the CDR3 is TGTGCCAGCAGCTTCCAGGGGTGGTCTTACAATGAGCAGTTCTTC. It encodes CASSFQGWSYNEQFF. The chain links TRBV7-9 to TRBJ2-1; perhaps TRBD1 as D (6 bases). V lost 3 bases and J 4 bases, leaving 13 bases between the germline ends. CDR3 length: 15 residues. Germline V gene lookup returns CDR1 SEHNR and CDR2 FQNEAQ (reference sequence).

The chain links TRBV27 to TRBJ2-2, with 8 bases that match TRBD2. V dropped 5 bases and J dropped 1; count of bases not matched to a gene: 0. This CDR3 comprises 14 residues. CDR1 is MNHEY and CDR2 is SMNVEV in the germline V gene (reference sequence). For the CDR3, the DNA is TGTGCCAGCAGTAGCGGGAGGAACACCGGGGAGCTGTTTTTT. Translated: CASSSGRNTGELFF.

The chain links TRBV7-3 to TRBJ1-6; D is uncertain. CDR1 and CDR2 from the germline V gene are SGHTA and FQGTGA. With 6 bases removed from V and 0 bases from J, the gap between germline ends came to 6 bases. The CDR3 length is 14 residues. The DNA of the CDR3 is TGTGCCAGCAGTCAAAACTCCTATAATTCACCCCTCCACTTT. Protein product: CASSQNSYNSPLHF.